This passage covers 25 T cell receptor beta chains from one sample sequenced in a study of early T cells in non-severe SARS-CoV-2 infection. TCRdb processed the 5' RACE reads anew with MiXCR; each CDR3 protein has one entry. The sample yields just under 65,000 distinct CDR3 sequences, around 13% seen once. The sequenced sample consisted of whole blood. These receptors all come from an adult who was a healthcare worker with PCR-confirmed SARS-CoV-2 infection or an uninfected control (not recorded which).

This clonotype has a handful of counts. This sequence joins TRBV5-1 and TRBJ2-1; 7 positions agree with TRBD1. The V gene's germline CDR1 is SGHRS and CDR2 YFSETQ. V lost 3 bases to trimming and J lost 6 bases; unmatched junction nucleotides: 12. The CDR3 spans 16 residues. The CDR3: CASSSLRQGDINEQFF. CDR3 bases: TGCGCCAGCAGCTCCCTAAGACAGGGAGATATCAATGAGCAGTTCTTC. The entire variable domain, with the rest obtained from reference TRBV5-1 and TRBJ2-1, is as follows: KAGVTQTPRYLIKTRGQQVTLSCSPISGHRSVSWYQQTPGQGLQFLFEYFSETQRNKGNFPGRFSGRQFSNSRSEMNVSTLELGDSALYLCASSSLRQGDINEQFFGPGTRLTVL.

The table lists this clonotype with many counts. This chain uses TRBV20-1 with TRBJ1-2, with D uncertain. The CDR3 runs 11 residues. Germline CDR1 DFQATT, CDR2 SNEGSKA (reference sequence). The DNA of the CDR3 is TGCAGCGCGGATCAGGACTATGGCTACACCTTC. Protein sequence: CSADQDYGYTF.

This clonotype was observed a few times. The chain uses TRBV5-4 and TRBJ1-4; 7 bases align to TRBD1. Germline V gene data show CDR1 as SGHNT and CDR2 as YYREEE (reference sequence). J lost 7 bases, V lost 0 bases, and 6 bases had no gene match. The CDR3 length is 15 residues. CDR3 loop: CASSLAATGREKLFF. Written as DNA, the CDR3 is TGTGCCAGCAGCTTGGCGGCGACAGGGCGTGAAAAACTGTTTTTT.

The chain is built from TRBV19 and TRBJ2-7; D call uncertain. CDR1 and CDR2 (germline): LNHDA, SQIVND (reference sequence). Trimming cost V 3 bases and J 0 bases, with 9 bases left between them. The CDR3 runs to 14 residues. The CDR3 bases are TGTGCCAGTAGTATTGGCCCGGGCTCCTACGAGCAGTACTTC. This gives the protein CASSIGPGSYEQYF.

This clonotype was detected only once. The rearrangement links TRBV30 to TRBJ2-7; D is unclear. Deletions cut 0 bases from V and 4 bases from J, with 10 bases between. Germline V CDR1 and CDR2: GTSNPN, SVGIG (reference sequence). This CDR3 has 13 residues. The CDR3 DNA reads TGTGCCTGGAGTGTATTCGGAGCTTACGAGCAGTACTTC. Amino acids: CAWSVFGAYEQYF.

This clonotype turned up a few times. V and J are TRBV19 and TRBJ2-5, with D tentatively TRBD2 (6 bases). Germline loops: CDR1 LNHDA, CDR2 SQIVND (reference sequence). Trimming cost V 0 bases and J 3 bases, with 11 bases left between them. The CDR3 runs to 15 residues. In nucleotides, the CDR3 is TGTGCCAGTAGTATAGATCCGTGGGGGGAAGAGACCCAGTACTTC. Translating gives CASSIDPWGEETQYF.

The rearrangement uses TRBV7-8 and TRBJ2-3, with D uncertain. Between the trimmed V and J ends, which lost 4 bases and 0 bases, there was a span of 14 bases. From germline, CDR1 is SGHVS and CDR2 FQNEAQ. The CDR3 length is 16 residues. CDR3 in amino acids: CASSSAAGYSTDTQYF. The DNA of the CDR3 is TGTGCCAGCAGCTCAGCCGCCGGGTATAGCACAGATACGCAGTATTTT.

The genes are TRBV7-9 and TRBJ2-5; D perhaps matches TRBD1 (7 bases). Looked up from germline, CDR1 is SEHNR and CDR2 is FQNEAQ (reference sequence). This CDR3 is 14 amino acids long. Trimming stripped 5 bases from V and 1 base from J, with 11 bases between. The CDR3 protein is CASSPGGPQETQYF. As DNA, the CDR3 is TGTGCCAGCAGCCCAGGGGGGCCCCAAGAGACCCAGTACTTC. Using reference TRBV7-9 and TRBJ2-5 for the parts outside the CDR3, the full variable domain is DTGVSQNPRHKITKRGQNVTFRCDPISEHNRLYWYRQTLGQGPEFLTYFQNEAQLEKSRLLSDRFSAERPKGSFSTLEIQRTEQGDSAMYLCASSPGGPQETQYFGPGTRLLVL.

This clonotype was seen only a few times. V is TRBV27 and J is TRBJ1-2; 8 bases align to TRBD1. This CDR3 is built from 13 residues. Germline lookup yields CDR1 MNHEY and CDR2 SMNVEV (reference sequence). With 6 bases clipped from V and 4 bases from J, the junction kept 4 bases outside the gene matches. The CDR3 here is CASSPDRAYGYTF. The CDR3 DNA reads TGTGCCAGCAGCCCGGACAGGGCCTATGGCTACACCTTC.

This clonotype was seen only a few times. CDR3 nucleotides: TGTGCCAGCAGCCCGCAGGGTCACGAGCAGTACTTC. Protein sequence: CASSPQGHEQYF. The chain couples TRBV7-2 to TRBJ2-7, with D maybe TRBD1 (5 bases). The V end was cut by 5 bases, the J end by 5 bases, with 10 bases between. Per the germline V gene, CDR1 is SGHTA and CDR2 is FQGNSA. The CDR3 is made up of 12 amino acids.

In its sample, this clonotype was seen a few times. The CDR3 is CASSFGQGVTGELFF. The CDR3, as DNA: TGTGCCAGCAGCTTCGGACAGGGTGTCACCGGGGAGCTGTTTTTT. This rearrangement joins TRBV11-2 to TRBJ2-2; TRBD1 matches 8 bases. The CDR3 totals 15 residues. V dropped 3 bases and J dropped 4; count of bases not matched to a gene: 4. CDR1 and CDR2 (germline): SGHAT, FQNNGV.

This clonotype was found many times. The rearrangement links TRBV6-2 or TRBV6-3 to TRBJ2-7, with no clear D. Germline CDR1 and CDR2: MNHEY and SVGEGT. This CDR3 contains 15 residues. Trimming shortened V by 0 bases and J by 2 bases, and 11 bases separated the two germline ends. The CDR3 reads CASSYSEDGTYEQYF. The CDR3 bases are TGTGCCAGCAGTTACTCTGAGGACGGAACCTACGAGCAGTACTTC.

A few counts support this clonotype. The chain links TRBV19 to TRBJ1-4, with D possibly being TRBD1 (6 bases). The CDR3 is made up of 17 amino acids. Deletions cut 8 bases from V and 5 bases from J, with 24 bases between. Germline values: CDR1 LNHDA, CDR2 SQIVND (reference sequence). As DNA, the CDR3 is TGTGCCAGTTCTACCCCGATACGACAGGCCCGGAATGAAAAACTGTTTTTT. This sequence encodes CASSTPIRQARNEKLFF.

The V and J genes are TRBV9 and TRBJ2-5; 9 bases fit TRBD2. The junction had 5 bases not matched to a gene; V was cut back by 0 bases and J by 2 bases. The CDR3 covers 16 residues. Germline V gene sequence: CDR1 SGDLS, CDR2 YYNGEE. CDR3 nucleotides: TGTGCCAGCAGCGTAGGGCCTAGCGGGGCACAAGAGACCCAGTACTTC. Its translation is CASSVGPSGAQETQYF.

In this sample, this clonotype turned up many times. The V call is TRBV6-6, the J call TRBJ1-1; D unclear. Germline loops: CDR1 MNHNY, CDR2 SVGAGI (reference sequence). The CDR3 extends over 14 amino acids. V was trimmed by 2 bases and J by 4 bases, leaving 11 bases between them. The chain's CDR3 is CASSYRQASTEAFF. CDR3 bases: TGTGCCAGCAGTTACCGGCAGGCATCCACTGAAGCTTTCTTT.

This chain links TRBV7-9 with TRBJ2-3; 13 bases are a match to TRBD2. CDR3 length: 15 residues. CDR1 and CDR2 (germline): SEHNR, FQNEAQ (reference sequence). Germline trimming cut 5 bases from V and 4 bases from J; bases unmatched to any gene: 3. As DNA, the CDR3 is TGTGCCAGCAGCCGGGGACTAGCGGGGCCAGATACGCAGTATTTT. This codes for CASSRGLAGPDTQYF. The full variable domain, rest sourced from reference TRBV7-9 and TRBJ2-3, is DTGVSQNPRHKITKRGQNVTFRCDPISEHNRLYWYRQTLGQGPEFLTYFQNEAQLEKSRLLSDRFSAERPKGSFSTLEIQRTEQGDSAMYLCASSRGLAGPDTQYFGPGTRLTVL.

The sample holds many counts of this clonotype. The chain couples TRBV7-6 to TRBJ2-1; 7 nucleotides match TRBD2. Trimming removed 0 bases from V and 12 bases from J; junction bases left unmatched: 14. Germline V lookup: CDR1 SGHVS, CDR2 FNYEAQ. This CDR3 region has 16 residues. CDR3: CASSLAAAGEGPRQFF. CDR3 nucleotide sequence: TGTGCCAGCAGCTTAGCAGCCGCGGGGGAGGGCCCTCGGCAGTTCTTC.

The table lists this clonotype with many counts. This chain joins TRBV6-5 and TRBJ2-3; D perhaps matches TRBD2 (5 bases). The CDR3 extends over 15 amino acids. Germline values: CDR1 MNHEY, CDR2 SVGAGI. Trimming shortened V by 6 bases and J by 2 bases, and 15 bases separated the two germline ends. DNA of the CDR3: TGTGCCAGCAGCCGCGGTGGACTCTTCACAGATACGCAGTATTTT. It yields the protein CASSRGGLFTDTQYF.

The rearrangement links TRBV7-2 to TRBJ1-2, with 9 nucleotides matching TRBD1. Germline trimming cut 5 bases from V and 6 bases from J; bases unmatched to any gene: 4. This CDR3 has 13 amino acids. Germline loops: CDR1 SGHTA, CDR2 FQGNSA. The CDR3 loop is CASSLDRGDGYTF. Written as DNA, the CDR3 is TGTGCCAGCAGCCTTGACAGGGGGGATGGCTACACCTTC. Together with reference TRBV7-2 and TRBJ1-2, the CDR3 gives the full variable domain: GAGVSQSPSNKVTEKGKDVELRCDPISGHTALYWYRQSLGQGLEFLIYFQGNSAPDKSGLPSDRFSAERTGGSVSTLTIQRTQQEDSAVYLCASSLDRGDGYTFGSGTRLTVV.

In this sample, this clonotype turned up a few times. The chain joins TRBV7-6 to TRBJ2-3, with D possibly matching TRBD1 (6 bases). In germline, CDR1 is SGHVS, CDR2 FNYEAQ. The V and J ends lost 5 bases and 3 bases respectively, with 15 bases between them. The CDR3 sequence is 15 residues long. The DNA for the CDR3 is TGTGCCAGCAGCCCCCTCAGGGGCACGACAGATACGCAGTATTTT. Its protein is CASSPLRGTTDTQYF.

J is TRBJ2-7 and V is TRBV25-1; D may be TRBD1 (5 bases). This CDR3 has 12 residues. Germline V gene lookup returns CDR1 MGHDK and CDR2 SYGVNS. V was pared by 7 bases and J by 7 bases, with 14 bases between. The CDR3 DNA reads TGTGCCAGCAAGGACACGCGATGGGAGCAGTACTTC. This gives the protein CASKDTRWEQYF.

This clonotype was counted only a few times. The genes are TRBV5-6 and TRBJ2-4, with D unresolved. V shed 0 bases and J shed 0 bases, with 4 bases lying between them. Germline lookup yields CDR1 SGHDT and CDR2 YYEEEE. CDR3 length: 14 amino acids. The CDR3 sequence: CASSLGPAKNIQYF. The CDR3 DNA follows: TGTGCCAGCAGCTTGGGACCAGCCAAAAACATTCAGTACTTC. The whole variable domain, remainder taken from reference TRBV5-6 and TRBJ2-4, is DAGVTQSPTHLIKTRGQQVTLRCSPKSGHDTVSWYQQALGQGPQFIFQYYEEEERQRGNFPDRFSGHQFPNYSSELNVNALLLGDSALYLCASSLGPAKNIQYFGAGTRLSVL.

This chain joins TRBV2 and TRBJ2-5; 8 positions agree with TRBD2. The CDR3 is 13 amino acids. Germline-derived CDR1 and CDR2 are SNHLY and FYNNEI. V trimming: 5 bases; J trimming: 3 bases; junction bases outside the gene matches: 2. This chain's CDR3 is CASSFSGEETQYF. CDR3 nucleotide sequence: TGTGCCAGCAGTTTTAGCGGGGAAGAGACCCAGTACTTC.

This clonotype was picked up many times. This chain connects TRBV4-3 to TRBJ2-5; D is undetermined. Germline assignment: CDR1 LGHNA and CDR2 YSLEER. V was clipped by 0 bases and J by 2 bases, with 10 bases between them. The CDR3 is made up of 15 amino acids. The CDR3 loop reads CASSQDYRRQETQYF. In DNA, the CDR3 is TGCGCCAGCAGCCAAGATTATCGGCGACAAGAGACCCAGTACTTC.

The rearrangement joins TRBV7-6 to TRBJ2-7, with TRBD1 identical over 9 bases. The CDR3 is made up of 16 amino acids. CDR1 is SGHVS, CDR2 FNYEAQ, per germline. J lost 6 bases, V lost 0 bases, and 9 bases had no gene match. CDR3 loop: CASSLAGTGRHGEQYF. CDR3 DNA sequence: TGTGCCAGCAGCTTAGCAGGGACAGGGCGCCACGGCGAGCAGTACTTC.